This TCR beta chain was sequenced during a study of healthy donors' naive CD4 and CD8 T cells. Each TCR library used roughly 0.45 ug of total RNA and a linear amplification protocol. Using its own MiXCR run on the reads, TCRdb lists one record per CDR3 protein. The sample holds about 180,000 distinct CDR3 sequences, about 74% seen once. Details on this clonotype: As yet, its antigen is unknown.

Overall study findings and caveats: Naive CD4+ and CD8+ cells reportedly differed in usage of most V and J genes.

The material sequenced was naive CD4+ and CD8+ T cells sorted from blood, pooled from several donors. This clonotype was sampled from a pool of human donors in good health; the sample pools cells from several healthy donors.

The CDR3 DNA sequence: TGTGCCAGCACCGAGGTGGGAAACATTCAGTACTTC. This encodes CASTEVGNIQYF. The chain links TRBV19 to TRBJ2-4; D is unresolved. The CDR3 totals 12 residues. Germline V gene data show CDR1 as LNHDA and CDR2 as SQIVND (reference sequence). Trimming shortened V by 9 bases and J by 6 bases, and 12 bases separated the two germline ends.